This TCR beta chain emerged from a study of blood T cells in healthy people across ages. The study's findings and limits: TCR beta diversity tracked closely with naive T cell percentage.

Together with a sample-barcoded 5' primer, a J-beta primer mix was included in a second PCR lasting roughly 6 to 12 cycles. There were at least 2.5 million CDR3-containing paired-end reads obtained from each sample. TCRdb recomputed calls from the 5' RACE reads with MiXCR, one row per CDR3 protein. The sample has roughly 730,000 distinct CDR3 sequences, just over 55% seen once; the top ten hold about 26%. V was shortened by 0 bases and J by 8 bases, with 7 bases between the two germline ends. The CDR3 spans 11 residues. Germline V gives CDR1 GTSNPN, CDR2 SVGIG (reference sequence). Healthy Caucasian individuals from Russia aged roughly 6 to 90 served as donors. Samples each had at least 5 micrograms of total RNA extracted. There are many counts of this clonotype. Its antigen remains unknown.

The sequenced sample consisted of blood. This TCR was sampled from a man between 35 and 55 years old in good health. The gene calls are TRBV30 and TRBJ1-2; D remains ambiguous. CDR3 in amino acids: CAWSVPGGYTF. CDR3 nucleotides: TGTGCCTGGAGTGTCCCGGGAGGCTACACCTTC. Looking up the rest from reference TRBV30 and TRBJ1-2 gives the full variable domain: SQTIHQWPATLVQPVGSPLSLECTVEGTSNPNLYWYRQAAGRGLQLLFYSVGIGQISSEVPQNLSASRPQDRQFILSSKKLLLSDSGFYLCAWSVPGGYTFGSGTRLTVV.